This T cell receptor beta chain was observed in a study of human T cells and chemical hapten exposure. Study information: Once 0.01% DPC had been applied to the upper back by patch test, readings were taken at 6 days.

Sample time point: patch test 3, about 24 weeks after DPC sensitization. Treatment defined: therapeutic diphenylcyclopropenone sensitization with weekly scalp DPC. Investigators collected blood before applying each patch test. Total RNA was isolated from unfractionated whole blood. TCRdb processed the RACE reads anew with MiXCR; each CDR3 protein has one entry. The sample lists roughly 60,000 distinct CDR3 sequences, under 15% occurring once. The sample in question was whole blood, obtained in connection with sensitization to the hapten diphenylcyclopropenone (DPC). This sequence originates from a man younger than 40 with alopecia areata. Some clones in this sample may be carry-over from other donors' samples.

CDR3 DNA sequence: TGTGCCAGCAGTTCTCTAGGACAGGGCGGTTCACCCCTCCACTTT. It specifies CASSSLGQGGSPLHF. The gene calls are TRBV6-6 and TRBJ1-6; 8 positions agree with TRBD1. Germline lookup yields CDR1 MNHNY and CDR2 SVGAGI (reference sequence). The CDR3 runs to 15 residues. With V trimmed by 4 bases and J by 9 bases, 8 bases remained unmatched.